The source of this TCR beta chain is a study of T cell repertoires in cytomegalovirus infection. TCRdb ran MiXCR on the reads and lists one entry per CDR3 protein. The sample shows around 190,000 distinct CDR3 sequences, approximately 15% of them seen only once. The CDR3 covers 14 residues. V dropped 4 bases and J dropped 1; count of bases not matched to a gene: 0. CDR1 is SGHDN and CDR2 is FVKESK in the germline V gene. The receptor was isolated from a human donor in good health (CMV status not recorded). Some clones in this sample may be carry-over from other donors' samples. The material sequenced was PBMCs. The rearrangement links TRBV14 to TRBJ2-2; the match to TRBD1 covers 7 bases. In nucleotides, the CDR3 is TGTGCCAGCAGCCGGGACAGGAACACCGGGGAGCTGTTTTTT. This translates into CASSRDRNTGELFF.